This TCR beta chain was documented in a study of blood T cell repertoires in COVID-19. Per the authors' pipeline: Amplifying reference gene primers gave estimates of nucleated cell counts. Sequenced by immunoSEQ multiplex PCR; TCRdb stores in-frame clones only, minus some. The D gene and trimming were derived from the DNA, and the V and J assignments and clone size from that table. Of roughly 410,000 clones listed, around 87% are singletons. Enrollment of patients from Seattle took place during active infection, with longitudinal follow-up. The CDR3 loop spans 13 amino acids. The V end was cut by 6 bases, the J end by 4 bases, with 10 bases between.

Material: peripheral blood. The chain couples TRBV12-3 or TRBV12-4 to TRBJ1-5; D gene ambiguous. This clonotype was obtained from a woman aged 55-70 years with COVID-19, enrolled during active disease. The CDR3 region has the DNA TGTGCCAGCAGGATAACGCAGAATCAGCCCCAGCATTTT. Protein: CASRITQNQPQHF.